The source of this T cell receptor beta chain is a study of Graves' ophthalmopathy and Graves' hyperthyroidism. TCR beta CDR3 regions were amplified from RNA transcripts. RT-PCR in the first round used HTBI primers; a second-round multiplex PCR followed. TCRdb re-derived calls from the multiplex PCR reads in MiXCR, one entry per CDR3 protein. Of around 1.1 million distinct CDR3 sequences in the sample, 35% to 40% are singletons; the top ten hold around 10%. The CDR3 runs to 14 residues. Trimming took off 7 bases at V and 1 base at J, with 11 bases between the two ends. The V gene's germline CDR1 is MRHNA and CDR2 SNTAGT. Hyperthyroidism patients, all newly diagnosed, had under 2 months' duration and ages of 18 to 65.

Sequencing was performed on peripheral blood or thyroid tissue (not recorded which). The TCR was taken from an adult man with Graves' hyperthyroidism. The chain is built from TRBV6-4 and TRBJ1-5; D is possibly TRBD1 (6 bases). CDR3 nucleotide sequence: TGTGCCAGCACGTTAAGGGGGAGCAATCAGCCCCAGCATTTT. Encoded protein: CASTLRGSNQPQHF.